The next 23 T cell receptor beta chains were all read from a single sample in a study of cytomegalovirus exposure and HLA in healthy donors. The primer mix had 60 Vbeta and 13 Jbeta primers. Repertoires were generated with immunoSEQ multiplex PCR, while TCRdb's copy carries only in-frame clones and drops some. Of 100,000 to 150,000 clones listed, 80% were seen once; the top ten hold about 8.9%. The sample was PBMCs. The receptors come from a young man in good health and CMV-seropositive.

The chain joins TRBV10-1 to TRBJ2-1, with 12 bases identical to TRBD2. The CDR3 spans 17 residues. With 2 bases clipped from V and 9 bases from J, the junction kept 11 bases outside the gene matches. Germline CDR1 reads WNHNN; CDR2 reads SYGVQD (reference sequence). CDR3 DNA sequence: TGCGCCAGCAGTGAGGAGGCTAGCGGGGGGGATTACGGTGAGCAGTTCTTC. Translated, it gives CASSEEASGGDYGEQFF.

This chain joins TRBV27 and TRBJ1-1; 8 nucleotides match TRBD1. The V segment lost 8 bases and the J segment 0 bases; nucleotides outside the gene matches: 11. Germline CDR1 is MNHEY and CDR2 is SMNVEV (reference sequence). CDR3 length equals 16 residues. The chain's CDR3 is CASVRTGPYLNTEAFF. The CDR3 coding sequence is TGTGCCAGCGTAAGGACAGGGCCCTATCTGAACACTGAAGCTTTCTTT.

The chain employs TRBV6-5 and TRBJ1-1; no clear D. This CDR3 contains 15 residues. V was trimmed by 6 bases and J by 7 bases, leaving 21 bases between them. CDR1 MNHEY and CDR2 SVGAGI come from the germline V gene. The CDR3 is CASSSPYAAEDEAFF. In DNA, the CDR3 is TGTGCCAGCAGCTCACCTTACGCGGCGGAGGATGAAGCTTTCTTT.

The chain has TRBV6-5 and TRBJ1-5; D unresolved. Germline assignment: CDR1 MNHEY and CDR2 SVGAGI. The CDR3 runs to 14 residues. V was pared by 6 bases and J by 4 bases, with 13 bases between. The CDR3 DNA sequence: TGTGCCAGCAGCCCCGCGCCGGGGAATCAGCCCCAGCATTTT. The encoded protein is CASSPAPGNQPQHF.

The rearrangement joins TRBV19 to TRBJ1-1; D might be TRBD1 (6 bases). Trimming removed 5 bases from V and 4 bases from J, with 17 bases in between. CDR3 length: 15 amino acids. Germline lookup yields CDR1 LNHDA and CDR2 SQIVND (reference sequence). CDR3 DNA sequence: TGTGCCAGTAGTCCCCCGACAGGTAGAGGCACTGAAGCTTTCTTT. This encodes CASSPPTGRGTEAFF.

This sequence joins TRBV13 and TRBJ1-2, with TRBD1 matching over 8 bases. Germline V lookup: CDR1 PRHDT, CDR2 FYEKMQ (reference sequence). There are 16 residues in the CDR3. V shed 2 bases, J shed 2 bases, and the junction held 7 bases outside the gene matches. For the CDR3, the DNA is TGTGCCAGCAGCTTAAACAGGGGGAGCGCGAACTATGGCTACACCTTC. Protein product: CASSLNRGSANYGYTF.

In the case of this clone: Relative to the germline gene, one junction end is altered; a read error may explain this. This chain connects TRBV2 to TRBJ2-6; D may be TRBD1 (5 bases). CDR1 is SNHLY, CDR2 FYNNEI, per germline. This CDR3 has 14 residues. The CDR3 loop reads CASSGTAGANGLTF. In nucleotides, the CDR3 is TGTGCCAGCAGTGGTACGGCTGGGGCCAACGGCCTGACTTTC.

The chain joins TRBV7-2 to TRBJ1-5; D might be TRBD1 (5 bases). V was trimmed by 1 base and J by 1 base, leaving 11 bases between them. The CDR3 runs to 16 residues. Looked up from germline, CDR1 is SGHTA and CDR2 is FQGNSA. The CDR3 coding sequence is TGTGCCAGCAGCTTAGTTGGGTCAGGGAGCAATCAGCCCCAGCATTTT. This translates into CASSLVGSGSNQPQHF.

This clone has just one count. This chain connects TRBV6-1 to TRBJ1-6, with D hard to call. This CDR3 contains 12 residues. Germline loops: CDR1 MNHNS, CDR2 SASEGT. V was cut by 2 bases and J by 11 bases, with 7 bases left in between. The CDR3: CASSELTPPLHF. CDR3 DNA sequence: TGTGCCAGCAGTGAACTAACTCCACCCCTCCACTTT.

The chain recombines TRBV10-1 with TRBJ2-7; TRBD1 agrees at 11 bases. The length of the CDR3 is 15 residues. The V and J ends lost 0 bases and 4 bases, in that order; junction bases with no gene match: 2. The germline gives CDR1 WNHNN, CDR2 SYGVQD (reference sequence). CDR3 amino acids: CASSESGTGGYEQYF. As DNA, the CDR3 is TGCGCCAGCAGTGAGTCCGGGACAGGGGGTTACGAGCAGTACTTC.

The genes are TRBV19 and TRBJ1-5, with a possible D match to TRBD1 (5 bases). The CDR3 sequence is 14 residues long. Germline assignment: CDR1 LNHDA and CDR2 SQIVND (reference sequence). The V and J ends lost 9 bases and 0 bases respectively, with 12 bases between them. CDR3 residues: CASRQTVSNQPQHF. The CDR3 DNA is TGTGCCAGCCGCCAGACAGTTAGCAATCAGCCCCAGCATTTT.

The CDR3 sequence: CASSLDRASTEAFF. Here the CDR3 DNA reads TGTGCCAGCAGTTTAGACAGGGCGTCTACTGAAGCTTTCTTT. This chain connects TRBV6-1 to TRBJ1-1; TRBD1 matches at 7 bases. V dropped 5 bases and J dropped 5; count of bases not matched to a gene: 8. CDR1 is MNHNS, CDR2 SASEGT, per germline. The CDR3 spans 14 residues.

Worth noting for this clone: The sample has other DNA sequences that encode this CDR3 too. This chain connects TRBV5-8 to TRBJ1-2; a weak D match, TRBD1 (5 bases). Germline assignment: CDR1 SGHTS and CDR2 YDEGEE. Trimming took off 2 bases at V and 5 bases at J, with 7 bases between the two ends. The CDR3 totals 12 residues. The CDR3: CASSFRGYGYTF. The CDR3, as DNA: TGTGCCAGCAGCTTCCGGGGGTATGGCTACACCTTC.

This clone was detected once. This chain uses TRBV15 with TRBJ1-5; TRBD1 matches at 8 bases. CDR3 length: 16 residues. Germline assignment: CDR1 LNHNV and CDR2 YYDKDF (reference sequence). V lost 4 bases to trimming and J lost 6 bases; unmatched junction nucleotides: 11. The CDR3: CATSNRRTGLGQPQHF. DNA for the CDR3: TGTGCCACCAGCAACAGGAGGACAGGGTTAGGTCAGCCCCAGCATTTT.

This rearrangement joins TRBV28 to TRBJ2-1; tentative D call: TRBD1 (6 bases). The germline V and J ends were trimmed by 5 bases and 3 bases, with 14 bases remaining between them. CDR1 and CDR2 from the germline V gene are MDHEN and SYDVKM. The CDR3 is 15 residues long. The CDR3 nucleotides read TGTGCCAGCAGTCCGCCGATGGACAGCTACAATGAGCAGTTCTTC. Translating gives CASSPPMDSYNEQFF.

The rearrangement uses TRBV15 and TRBJ2-1, with D possibly being TRBD2 (6 bases). CDR1 and CDR2 from the germline V gene are LNHNV and YYDKDF (reference sequence). CDR3 size: 15 residues. V shed 5 bases and J shed 0 bases, with 11 bases lying between them. The CDR3 here is CATSPGGYSYNEQFF. The CDR3 bases are TGTGCCACCAGCCCCGGGGGTTACTCCTACAATGAGCAGTTCTTC. Complete variable domain (other parts from reference TRBV15 and TRBJ2-1): DAMVIQNPRYQVTQFGKPVTLSCSQTLNHNVMYWYQQKSSQAPKLLFHYYDKDFNNEADTPDNFQSRRPNTSFCFLDIRSPGLGDTAMYLCATSPGGYSYNEQFFGPGTRLTVL.

The chain combines TRBV10-3 with TRBJ1-5; perhaps TRBD1 as D (5 bases). The CDR3 has 14 residues. The V gene lost 4 bases and the J gene lost 3 bases, with 10 bases spanning the gap. Germline-derived CDR1 and CDR2 are ENHRY and SYGVKD. The CDR3 coding sequence is TGTGCCATCAGTGGCACAGGAGACAATCAGCCCCAGCATTTT. Its protein product is CAISGTGDNQPQHF.

The chain joins TRBV13 to TRBJ2-5, with TRBD2 matching over 7 bases. The CDR3 extends over 17 amino acids. With V trimmed by 0 bases and J by 1 base, 8 bases remained unmatched. CDR1 PRHDT and CDR2 FYEKMQ come from the germline V gene (reference sequence). The CDR3 nucleotides are TGTGCCAGCAGCTTAGGGGGACTATCGGAGGCCCAAGAGACCCAGTACTTC. Encoded protein: CASSLGGLSEAQETQYF.

This clone has only a few counts. The chain recombines TRBV5-1 with TRBJ1-1; 8 nucleotides agree with TRBD1. The germline V gene has CDR1 SGHRS and CDR2 YFSETQ. This CDR3 contains 12 residues. Germline trimming cut 3 bases from V and 6 bases from J; bases unmatched to any gene: 1. The CDR3 region has the DNA TGCGCCAGCAGCTGGACAGGGCCTGAAGCTTTCTTT. Translating it yields CASSWTGPEAFF.

This chain uses TRBV7-3 with TRBJ2-1, with TRBD2 matching 7 bases. CDR1 and CDR2 (germline): SGHTA, FQGTGA. The CDR3 sequence is 13 residues long. The V and J ends lost 8 bases and 9 bases, in that order; junction bases with no gene match: 10. CDR3 in amino acids: CASGAGLGGEQFF. In nucleotides, the CDR3 is TGTGCCAGCGGAGCGGGGCTTGGGGGTGAGCAGTTCTTC.

A few counts support this clone. The chain combines TRBV6-1 with TRBJ2-3; the D gene is possibly TRBD2 (6 bases). Trimming shortened V by 7 bases and J by 5 bases, and 16 bases separated the two germline ends. Germline CDR1 is MNHNS and CDR2 is SASEGT. The length of the CDR3 is 14 residues. The CDR3 DNA sequence: TGTGCCAGCATCCAGGGACTCGAGGTAGATACGCAGTATTTT. It is translated as CASIQGLEVDTQYF.

J is TRBJ2-7 and V is TRBV28; D is undetermined. The germline V and J ends were trimmed by 6 bases and 1 base, with 4 bases remaining between them. The CDR3 runs 11 residues. In germline, CDR1 is MDHEN, CDR2 SYDVKM. CDR3 sequence: CASRRSYEQYF. The CDR3 DNA reads TGTGCCAGCAGGCGGTCCTACGAGCAGTACTTC.

The J gene is TRBJ1-1, the V gene TRBV7-2, with D perhaps matching TRBD1 (5 bases). The ends were cut back, 5 bases at V and 4 bases at J, with 14 bases in the middle. This CDR3 comprises 14 residues. Germline V gives CDR1 SGHTA, CDR2 FQGNSA. CDR3 loop: CASSLGQGSTEAFF. The CDR3, as DNA: TGTGCCAGCAGCCTTGGACAAGGAAGCACTGAAGCTTTCTTT.